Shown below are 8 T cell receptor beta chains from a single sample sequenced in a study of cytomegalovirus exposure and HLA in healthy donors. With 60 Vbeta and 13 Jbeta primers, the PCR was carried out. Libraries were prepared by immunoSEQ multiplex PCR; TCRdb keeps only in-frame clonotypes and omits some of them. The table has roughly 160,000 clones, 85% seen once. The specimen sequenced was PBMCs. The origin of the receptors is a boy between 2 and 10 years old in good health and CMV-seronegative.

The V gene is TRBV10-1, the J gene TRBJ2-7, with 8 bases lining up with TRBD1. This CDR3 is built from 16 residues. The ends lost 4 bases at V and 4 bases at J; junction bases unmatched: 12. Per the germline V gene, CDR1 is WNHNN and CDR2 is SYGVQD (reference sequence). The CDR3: CASSAWTGSKGYEQYF. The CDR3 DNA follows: TGCGCCAGCAGTGCTTGGACAGGGTCCAAGGGGTACGAGCAGTACTTC.

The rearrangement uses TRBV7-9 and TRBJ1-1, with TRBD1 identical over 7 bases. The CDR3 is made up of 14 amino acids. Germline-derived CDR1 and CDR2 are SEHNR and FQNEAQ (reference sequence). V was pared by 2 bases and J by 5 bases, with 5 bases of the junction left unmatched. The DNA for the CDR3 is TGTGCCAGCAGCTTACAGGGGGAAATGACTGAAGCTTTCTTT. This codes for CASSLQGEMTEAFF.

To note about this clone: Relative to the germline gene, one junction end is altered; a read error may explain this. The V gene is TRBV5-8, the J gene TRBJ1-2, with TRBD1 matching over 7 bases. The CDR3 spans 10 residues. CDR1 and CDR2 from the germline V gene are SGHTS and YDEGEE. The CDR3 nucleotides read TGTGCCAGCAGACGAAGTCGGGACAGCTTC. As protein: CASRRSRDSF.

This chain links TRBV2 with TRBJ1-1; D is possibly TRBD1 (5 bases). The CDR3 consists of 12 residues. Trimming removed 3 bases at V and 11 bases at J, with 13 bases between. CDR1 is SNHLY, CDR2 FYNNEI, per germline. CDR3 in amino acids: CASSDNRRGAFF. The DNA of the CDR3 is TGTGCCAGCAGTGATAATAGGAGGGGCGCTTTCTTT.

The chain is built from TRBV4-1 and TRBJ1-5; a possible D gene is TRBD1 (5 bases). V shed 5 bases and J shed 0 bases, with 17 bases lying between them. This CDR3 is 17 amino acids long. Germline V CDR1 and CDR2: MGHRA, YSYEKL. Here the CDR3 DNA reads TGCGCCAGCAGCTGGGCGTTGGGGCTGGATAGCAATCAGCCCCAGCATTTT. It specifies CASSWALGLDSNQPQHF.

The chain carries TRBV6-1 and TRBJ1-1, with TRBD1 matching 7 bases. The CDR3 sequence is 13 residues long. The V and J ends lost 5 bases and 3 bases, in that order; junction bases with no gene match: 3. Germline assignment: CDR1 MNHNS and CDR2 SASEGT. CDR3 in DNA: TGTGCCAGCAGTCCCCAGGGGGACACTGAAGCTTTCTTT. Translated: CASSPQGDTEAFF.

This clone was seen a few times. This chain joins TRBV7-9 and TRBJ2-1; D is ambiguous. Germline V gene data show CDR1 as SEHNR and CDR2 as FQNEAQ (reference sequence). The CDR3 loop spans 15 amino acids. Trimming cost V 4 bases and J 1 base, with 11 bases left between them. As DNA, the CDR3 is TGTGCCAGCAGCTCCCAAGACAAGTCCTACAATGAGCAGTTCTTC. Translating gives CASSSQDKSYNEQFF.

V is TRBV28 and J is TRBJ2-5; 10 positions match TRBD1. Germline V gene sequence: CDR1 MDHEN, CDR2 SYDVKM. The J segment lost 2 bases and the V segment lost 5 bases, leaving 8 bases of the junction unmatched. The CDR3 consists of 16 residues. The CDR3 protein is CASSRWDRGRQETQYF. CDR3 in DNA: TGTGCCAGCAGTCGGTGGGACAGGGGCCGGCAAGAGACCCAGTACTTC.